What follows are 10 T cell receptor beta chains derived from one specimen sequenced in a study of shared clonotypes between healthy human individuals. Generated by immunoSEQ multiplex PCR, the TCRdb table keeps only in-frame clones and is missing some. The sample has around 980,000 clones, 70% to 80% seen once. The sample was memory CD4+ T cells from PBMCs. Subset in this sample: CD45RA-negative fraction. Receptors were obtained from a young man in good health. Some clones in this sample may be carry-over from other donors' samples.

This CDR3 is CATSRVLGGWYEQYF. CDR3 DNA: TGTGCCACCAGCAGAGTTTTGGGGGGCTGGTACGAGCAGTACTTC. V is TRBV15 and J is TRBJ2-7; D possibly matches TRBD1 or TRBD2 (6 bases each). The CDR3 runs to 15 residues. The V end lost 1 base, the J end lost 4 bases, and 14 bases lay between the germline ends. Germline V gene sequence: CDR1 LNHNV, CDR2 YYDKDF (reference sequence).

In this sample, this clone turned up many times. Other DNA variants within this sample encode the same CDR3. The chain combines TRBV14 with TRBJ1-1; D is uncertain. CDR1 and CDR2 (germline): SGHDN, FVKESK. The V gene lost 3 bases and the J gene lost 0 bases, with 5 bases spanning the gap. The CDR3 length is 13 residues. In DNA, the CDR3 is TGTGCCAGCAGCCAGGAGCTGAACACTGAAGCTTTCTTT. Protein: CASSQELNTEAFF.

This chain joins TRBV5-6 and TRBJ1-4; D gene ambiguous. The length of the CDR3 is 15 residues. CDR1 is SGHDT and CDR2 is YYEEEE in the germline V gene. Between the trimmed V and J ends, which lost 1 base and 8 bases, there was a span of 15 bases. The CDR3 spells CASSLRGRSGEKLFF. For the CDR3, the DNA is TGTGCCAGCAGCTTGAGAGGGAGGTCGGGCGAAAAACTGTTTTTT.

To note about this clone: Distinct nucleotide sequences in the sample also encode this CDR3. The chain joins TRBV9 to TRBJ2-7; 9 nucleotides align to TRBD2. Germline V gives CDR1 SGDLS, CDR2 YYNGEE. J lost 2 bases, V lost 0 bases, and 3 bases had no gene match. This CDR3 comprises 15 residues. The CDR3 reads CASSVGAGGPYEQYF. Here the CDR3 DNA reads TGTGCCAGCAGCGTAGGAGCGGGAGGCCCCTACGAGCAGTACTTC.

The CDR3 spells CASSLVRAEQYF. DNA of the CDR3: TGTGCCAGCAGCTTAGTTCGCGCCGAGCAGTACTTC. The chain has TRBV7-2 and TRBJ2-7; D is ambiguous. Germline CDR1 SGHTA, CDR2 FQGNSA. V was shortened by 1 base and J by 6 bases, with 7 bases between the two germline ends. The CDR3 is made up of 12 amino acids.

The chain links TRBV27 to TRBJ1-1; 7 nucleotides agree with TRBD1. CDR1 and CDR2 (germline): MNHEY, SMNVEV (reference sequence). The CDR3 totals 16 residues. After removal of 5 bases from V and 4 bases from J, the junction contained 13 bases not matched to a gene. CDR3 DNA sequence: TGTGCCAGCAGTCCACTCTCGACAGGGAGTAGCACTGAAGCTTTCTTT. Encoded protein: CASSPLSTGSSTEAFF.

This clone was seen once. The germline gene is not matched at one end of the junction; a read error may be the cause. The V call is TRBV9, the J call TRBJ2-2, with a possible D match to TRBD2 (5 bases). CDR1 SGDLS and CDR2 YYNGEE come from the germline V gene. CDR3 size: 14 residues. CDR3 nucleotides: TGTGCCAGCAGCGTAGCGTCTGGAGGCGGGCAGCTGTTTTTT. This gives the protein CASSVASGGGQLFF.

V is TRBV27 and J is TRBJ1-1; D remains ambiguous. Germline loops: CDR1 MNHEY, CDR2 SMNVEV (reference sequence). The CDR3 spans 13 residues. The V gene lost 4 bases and the J gene lost 9 bases, with 15 bases spanning the gap. The CDR3: CASSSHDRGKAFF. The DNA of the CDR3 is TGTGCCAGCAGTTCACACGACCGTGGAAAAGCTTTCTTT.

The sample holds one count of this clone. The chain employs TRBV11-2 and TRBJ2-3, with 10 bases identical to TRBD2. CDR3 length: 17 amino acids. Germline CDR1 and CDR2: SGHAT and FQNNGV. With 3 bases clipped from V and 4 bases from J, the junction kept 10 bases outside the gene matches. This CDR3 reads CASSFQSGRALPDTQYF. The CDR3 DNA reads as TGTGCCAGCAGCTTCCAGAGCGGGAGGGCCTTACCAGATACGCAGTATTTT.

The chain has TRBV9 and TRBJ1-1, with 7 bases matching TRBD1. V shed 3 bases, J shed 6 bases, and the junction held 17 bases outside the gene matches. The germline V gene has CDR1 SGDLS and CDR2 YYNGEE. The CDR3 is 17 amino acids. The CDR3 protein is CASSARKTGQDNSEAFF. CDR3 nucleotides: TGTGCCAGCAGCGCGCGAAAGACTGGACAGGATAACTCTGAAGCTTTCTTT.